One and the same sample provided the 11 T cell receptor beta chains below, sequenced in a study of CD8+CD57+ T cells in acquired aplastic anemia. Patients who underwent sequencing had shown CD8+CD57+ cell expansion by flow cytometry. For CDR3 and TCR beta VDJ profiling, genomic DNA was the template used. TCRdb processed the reads anew with MiXCR; each CDR3 protein has one entry. Among roughly 260,000 distinct CDR3 sequences listed, about 44% were seen once. The sequenced sample consisted of sorted CD4+, CD8+, or CD8+CD57+ T cells (not recorded which) from PBMCs. These receptors were taken from a human donor with aplastic anemia.

This clonotype was observed at least ten times. The chain is built from TRBV7-2 and TRBJ1-2; a weak D match, TRBD1 (5 bases). The V end lost 1 base, the J end lost 4 bases, and 13 bases lay between the germline ends. CDR3 length: 15 residues. Germline CDR1 is SGHTA and CDR2 is FQGNSA. The DNA for the CDR3 is TGTGCCAGCAGCTTAGTTAGCAGGGATCCCTATGGCTACACCTTC. Amino acids: CASSLVSRDPYGYTF.

This clonotype was seen many times. The chain's CDR3 is CASSDPGAHSPLHF. The CDR3 DNA reads TGTGCCAGCAGTGACCCGGGGGCGCATTCACCCCTCCACTTT. V and J are TRBV2 and TRBJ1-6; D is possibly TRBD1 (6 bases). CDR3 length: 14 residues. Deletions cut 3 bases from V and 8 bases from J, with 11 bases between. CDR1 is SNHLY, CDR2 FYNNEI, per germline.

On this clonotype: Compared with germline, one end of the junction differs, possibly owing to a read error. The V and J genes are TRBV27 and TRBJ2-7; tentative D call: TRBD1 (6 bases). This CDR3 region has 14 residues. CDR1 MNHEY and CDR2 SMNVEV come from the germline V gene (reference sequence). CDR3 DNA sequence: TGTGCCGGCAGTTTCAAACAGGGTAACTACGAGCAGTACTTC. This gives the protein CAGSFKQGNYEQYF.

The rearrangement uses TRBV7-2 and TRBJ1-2; the D is unclear. CDR1 and CDR2 from the germline V gene are SGHTA and FQGNSA. The CDR3 loop spans 10 amino acids. V was cut by 3 bases and J by 8 bases, with 4 bases left in between. CDR3 protein: CASSLWGYTF. The CDR3 DNA is TGTGCCAGCAGCTTGTGGGGCTACACCTTC.

This clonotype was seen a few times. V gene TRBV20-1 combines with J gene TRBJ2-1; 9 nucleotides line up with TRBD1. The V gene's germline CDR1 is DFQATT and CDR2 SNEGSKA (reference sequence). The CDR3 has 12 amino acids. The junction had 4 bases not matched to a gene; V was cut back by 7 bases and J by 6 bases. In DNA, the CDR3 is TGCAGTGTTGCGACAGGGGGCAATGAGCAGTTCTTC. Amino acids: CSVATGGNEQFF.

The CDR3 loop reads CASSQGTVPGTQYF. DNA of the CDR3: TGCGCCAGCAGCCAAGGGACGGTCCCCGGGACCCAGTACTTC. The chain combines TRBV4-3 with TRBJ2-5; D not certain. The CDR3 has 14 residues. V lost 1 base and J lost 7, with 13 bases in between. CDR1 is LGHNA, CDR2 YSLEER, per germline.

With regard to this clonotype: Being one base from a much bigger clone, this may be a read error. This chain links TRBV4-2 with TRBJ1-1; TRBD1 aligns across 7 bases. V lost 2 bases to trimming and J lost 4 bases; unmatched junction nucleotides: 4. Germline V gene data show CDR1 as LGHNA and CDR2 as YNFKEQ. The CDR3 is 14 amino acids. DNA for the CDR3: TGTGCCAGCAGCCAAACGACAGGGATCACTGAAGCTTTCTTT. This encodes CASSQTTGITEAFF.

This clonotype occurred many times. This chain's CDR3 is CASSPRTGSPGNTIYF. CDR3 in DNA: TGTGCCAGCAGCCCACGGACAGGGAGCCCTGGAAACACCATATATTTT. The chain combines TRBV9 with TRBJ1-3, with 8 bases that match TRBD1. Unmatched junction bases numbered 8, after V lost 4 bases and J lost 2 bases. The CDR3 consists of 16 residues. Germline V lookup: CDR1 SGDLS, CDR2 YYNGEE.

This clonotype was picked up a small number of times. The chain joins TRBV7-2 to TRBJ2-1, with TRBD1 matching over 8 bases. This CDR3 spans 14 amino acids. Germline values: CDR1 SGHTA, CDR2 FQGNSA. V dropped 3 bases and J dropped 10; count of bases not matched to a gene: 8. The chain's CDR3 is CASSFAGGVGEQFF. The CDR3 DNA sequence: TGTGCCAGCAGCTTTGCAGGGGGCGTAGGGGAGCAGTTCTTC.

The chain couples TRBV29-1 to TRBJ2-5; no clear D gene. Trimming shortened V by 6 bases and J by 2 bases, and 7 bases separated the two germline ends. The CDR3 extends over 11 amino acids. Germline V gene sequence: CDR1 SQVTM, CDR2 ANQGSEA. The CDR3, as DNA: TGCAGCGTGAAGATACAAGAGACCCAGTACTTC. The encoded protein is CSVKIQETQYF.

This clonotype has only one observation. Because it lacks the conserved phenylalanine or tryptophan at the end, this CDR3 is likely a read error. The rearrangement uses TRBV5-8 and TRBJ2-3; a possible D gene is TRBD2 (5 bases). Germline V gene sequence: CDR1 SGHTS, CDR2 YDEGEE. CDR3 length: 15 residues. The CDR3: CASSFSRDSADAQYL. DNA for the CDR3: TGTGCCAGCAGCTTCAGTAGGGATAGCGCAGATGCGCAGTATCTT.